The 28 T cell receptor beta chains reported below all come from one sample, sequenced in a study of blood T cell repertoires in COVID-19. Sequencing was performed with immunoSEQ multiplex PCR; in TCRdb, only in-frame clones are kept and a portion is missing. Here the sample spans approximately 320,000 clones, roughly 85% being singletons. The sequenced sample was peripheral blood. The receptors stem from a human donor in a cohort sampled during active COVID-19.

The gene calls are TRBV29-1 and TRBJ2-1; no firm D call. Trimming removed 6 bases from V and 4 bases from J, with 10 bases in between. Germline assignment: CDR1 SQVTM and CDR2 ANQGSEA. The CDR3 spans 12 residues. CDR3 bases: TGCAGCGTCCGGGTCGAATACAATGAGCAGTTCTTC. This translates into CSVRVEYNEQFF.

The J gene is TRBJ2-7, the V gene TRBV18, with 8 bases that match TRBD1. Unmatched junction bases numbered 8, after V lost 0 bases and J lost 7 bases. This CDR3 contains 15 residues. Germline CDR1 reads KGHSH; CDR2 reads LQKENI. The CDR3 DNA reads TGTGCCAGCTCACCACCGGACAGGGCGGTCATGGAGCAGTACTTC. Translated, it gives CASSPPDRAVMEQYF.

The chain has TRBV6-6 and TRBJ2-1; possible D gene TRBD2, 6 bases. Trimming took off 5 bases at V and 8 bases at J, with 13 bases between the two ends. The CDR3 spans 13 residues. Germline values: CDR1 MNHNY, CDR2 SVGAGI (reference sequence). CDR3 sequence (DNA): TGTGCCAGCAGTCAAACGCCGGGGGATGAGCAGTTCTTC. Translated, it gives CASSQTPGDEQFF.

V usage is TRBV29-1 and J usage is TRBJ2-7, with TRBD1 as a possible D gene (5 bases). CDR1 and CDR2 from the germline V gene are SQVTM and ANQGSEA. The CDR3 loop spans 12 amino acids. V lost 8 bases and J lost 0, with 11 bases in between. CDR3 nucleotides: TGCAGCACACAGACAGACTCCTACGAGCAGTACTTC. This sequence encodes CSTQTDSYEQYF.

This clone occurred a few times. In nucleotides, the CDR3 is TGTGCCAGTAGTGGGGGACAGGGGGCGCTTGAGACCCAGTACTTC. It encodes CASSGGQGALETQYF. The chain couples TRBV19 to TRBJ2-5; 12 nucleotides align to TRBD1. This CDR3 is 15 amino acids long. After removal of 5 bases from V and 5 bases from J, the junction contained 6 bases not matched to a gene. Germline V CDR1 and CDR2: LNHDA, SQIVND (reference sequence).

V is TRBV6-5 and J is TRBJ2-5; D call uncertain. CDR3 length equals 11 residues. In germline, CDR1 is MNHEY, CDR2 SVGAGI. The germline V and J ends were trimmed by 6 bases and 2 bases, with 4 bases remaining between them. The CDR3: CASSRQETQYF. In DNA, the CDR3 is TGTGCCAGCAGCAGACAAGAGACCCAGTACTTC.

This chain joins TRBV7-2 and TRBJ1-5; D is uncertain. This CDR3 has 14 residues. CDR1 and CDR2 (germline): SGHTA, FQGNSA. Between the trimmed V and J ends, which lost 5 bases and 5 bases, there was a span of 13 bases. The CDR3 protein is CASSPPGEHQPQHF. Here the CDR3 DNA reads TGTGCCAGCAGCCCGCCGGGAGAACATCAGCCCCAGCATTTT.

This clone was picked up a small number of times. The gene calls are TRBV11-1 and TRBJ2-7; D is perhaps TRBD2 (5 bases). The length of the CDR3 is 13 residues. Trimming shortened V by 5 bases and J by 5 bases, and 13 bases separated the two germline ends. Germline CDR1 and CDR2: SGHAT and FQDESV (reference sequence). The CDR3 DNA reads as TGTGCCAGCAGCCCTAGTTTGCGGGACGAGCAGTACTTC. Its protein is CASSPSLRDEQYF.

The chain employs TRBV7-2 and TRBJ1-1; 7 bases line up with TRBD1. From germline, CDR1 is SGHTA and CDR2 FQGNSA. The trim removed 4 bases at V and 4 bases at J, leaving 9 bases unmatched. CDR3 size: 15 residues. CDR3 in DNA: TGTGCCAGCAGCTGGTCGGGTCAGGGGGTCACTGAAGCTTTCTTT. Translating gives CASSWSGQGVTEAFF.

V is TRBV7-9 and J is TRBJ1-1, with D unresolved. The CDR3 spans 11 residues. Germline V gives CDR1 SEHNR, CDR2 FQNEAQ (reference sequence). Trimming shortened V by 3 bases and J by 8 bases, and 7 bases separated the two germline ends. Here the CDR3 DNA reads TGTGCCAGCAGCTTTGCGGAAGAAGCTTTCTTT. Its translation is CASSFAEEAFF.

In its sample, this clone was seen a few times. The J gene is TRBJ1-3, the V gene TRBV7-9; D gene ambiguous. Germline CDR1 SEHNR, CDR2 FQNEAQ (reference sequence). The CDR3 is 16 residues long. The V end lost 0 bases, the J end lost 1 base, and 10 bases lay between the germline ends. DNA for the CDR3: TGTGCCAGCAGCTTAGCGTATCGGGAATCTGGAAACACCATATATTTT. Amino acid sequence: CASSLAYRESGNTIYF.

This chain links TRBV4-1 with TRBJ2-1, with 7 bases aligning to TRBD1. The germline gives CDR1 MGHRA, CDR2 YSYEKL. The CDR3 extends over 16 amino acids. The trim removed 1 base at V and 5 bases at J, leaving 8 bases unmatched. The CDR3: CASSQVGGQQDNEQFF. CDR3 coding DNA: TGCGCCAGCAGCCAAGTTGGGGGACAGCAAGACAATGAGCAGTTCTTC.

V usage is TRBV10-1 and J usage is TRBJ2-1; TRBD2 aligns across 10 bases. This CDR3 has 14 amino acids. V dropped 4 bases and J dropped 9; count of bases not matched to a gene: 6. The germline CDR1 and CDR2 sequences are WNHNN and SYGVQD (reference sequence). CDR3 region: CASSGQRGGLEQFF. CDR3 coding DNA: TGCGCCAGCAGTGGTCAGCGGGGGGGCCTTGAGCAGTTCTTC.

The chain joins TRBV27 to TRBJ2-1, with TRBD1 matching 10 bases. Germline loops: CDR1 MNHEY, CDR2 SMNVEV (reference sequence). The V gene end was trimmed by 3 bases and the J gene end by 7 bases; junction bases not matched to a gene: 6. The CDR3 contains 15 residues. CDR3 DNA: TGTGCCAGCAGTTTTCCGGGACAGGGGAATAATGAGCAGTTCTTC. It encodes CASSFPGQGNNEQFF.

CDR3 sequence reads: CASARGGEGYTF. The CDR3 nucleotides are TGTGCCAGCGCCCGCGGGGGTGAGGGCTACACCTTC. The J gene is TRBJ1-2, the V gene TRBV12-3 or TRBV12-4, with a weak D call TRBD1 (5 bases). V lost 8 bases to trimming and J lost 8 bases, with 15 bases between them. This CDR3 contains 12 residues.

This sequence joins TRBV19 and TRBJ1-1; weak D call: TRBD1 (5 bases). The V and J ends lost 5 bases and 5 bases respectively, with 18 bases between them. The CDR3 length is 15 residues. Germline CDR1 reads LNHDA; CDR2 reads SQIVND (reference sequence). In DNA, the CDR3 is TGTGCCAGTAGTGAACCCGGGGGGGGTCGAACTGAAGCTTTCTTT. Translated: CASSEPGGGRTEAFF.

J is TRBJ1-2 and V is TRBV6-5, with 7 bases matching TRBD1. This CDR3 region has 14 residues. Losses at the gene ends were 8 bases for V and 1 base for J; bases not matched to a gene: 7. CDR1 and CDR2 from the germline V gene are MNHEY and SVGAGI. The chain's CDR3 is CASLLDRSNYGYTF. The CDR3 bases are TGTGCCAGCCTGCTGGACAGGAGTAACTATGGCTACACCTTC.

The chain carries TRBV15 and TRBJ2-4; D is perhaps TRBD1 (5 bases). This CDR3 is built from 15 residues. V lost 0 bases to trimming and J lost 1 base, with 7 bases between them. Germline assignment: CDR1 LNHNV and CDR2 YYDKDF (reference sequence). The CDR3 bases are TGTGCCACCAGCAGAGACTCAGGGGCCAAAAACATTCAGTACTTC. Its translation: CATSRDSGAKNIQYF.

This chain connects TRBV27 to TRBJ1-2; 8 positions agree with TRBD1. The ends lost 10 bases at V and 6 bases at J; junction bases unmatched: 10. Germline lookup yields CDR1 MNHEY and CDR2 SMNVEV (reference sequence). The CDR3 totals 13 residues. The CDR3 bases are TGTGCCACCCTATCCAACAGGGGGAATGGCTACACCTTC. Residues: CATLSNRGNGYTF.

The chain is built from TRBV30 and TRBJ1-5, with TRBD1 matching 8 bases. With 1 base clipped from V and 1 base from J, the junction kept 6 bases outside the gene matches. The CDR3 is 16 residues long. CDR1 GTSNPN and CDR2 SVGIG come from the germline V gene (reference sequence). The CDR3 DNA is TGTGCCTGGAGTGACTACAACAGGGGGAGCAATCAGCCCCAGCATTTT. Translated, it gives CAWSDYNRGSNQPQHF.

V is TRBV6-1 and J is TRBJ1-1; perhaps TRBD1 as D (5 bases). The V gene lost 7 bases and the J gene lost 1 base, with 10 bases spanning the gap. The CDR3 runs to 13 residues. Germline lookup yields CDR1 MNHNS and CDR2 SASEGT. The chain's CDR3 is CASMPTGNTEAFF. CDR3 in DNA: TGTGCCAGCATGCCTACAGGGAACACTGAAGCTTTCTTT.

This chain uses TRBV10-2 with TRBJ2-3, with 11 bases that match TRBD2. V trimming: 3 bases; J trimming: 2 bases; junction bases outside the gene matches: 4. This CDR3 contains 16 residues. Germline V gene data show CDR1 as WSHSY and CDR2 as SAAADI. The CDR3 sequence: CASSEGSGGATDTQYF. CDR3 coding DNA: TGCGCCAGCAGTGAAGGTAGCGGGGGGGCCACAGATACGCAGTATTTT.

V is TRBV30 and J is TRBJ2-3; TRBD2 matches at 16 bases. The CDR3 contains 20 residues. CDR1 and CDR2 (germline): GTSNPN, SVGIG (reference sequence). V shed 2 bases and J 4 bases; nucleotides not matched to a gene: 15. The CDR3 spells CAWSLMGLAGGPFRSDTQYF. Here the CDR3 DNA reads TGTGCCTGGAGTCTCATGGGACTAGCGGGGGGGCCGTTTCGGTCAGATACGCAGTATTTT.

This CDR3 reads CATSRANRGVSQPQHF. CDR3 coding DNA: TGTGCCACCAGCAGAGCTAACAGGGGGGTAAGTCAGCCCCAGCATTTT. V and J are TRBV15 and TRBJ1-5; the match to TRBD1 covers 8 bases. With V trimmed by 1 base and J by 6 bases, 8 bases remained unmatched. In germline, CDR1 is LNHNV, CDR2 YYDKDF (reference sequence). This CDR3 comprises 16 residues.

V gene TRBV9 combines with J gene TRBJ2-7; a weak D match, TRBD1 (5 bases). The V gene lost 3 bases and the J gene lost 2 bases, with 12 bases spanning the gap. This CDR3 has 14 residues. The germline V gene encodes CDR1 SGDLS and CDR2 YYNGEE. The CDR3 sequence is CASSARAQTYEQYF. Here the CDR3 DNA reads TGTGCCAGCAGCGCCAGGGCGCAGACCTACGAGCAGTACTTC.

The gene calls are TRBV19 and TRBJ2-6, with 7 positions matching TRBD1. This CDR3 region has 19 residues. The trim removed 8 bases at V and 7 bases at J, leaving 23 bases unmatched. Germline V gene lookup returns CDR1 LNHDA and CDR2 SQIVND (reference sequence). The CDR3 spells CASQNRQGEVLLGANVLTF. The CDR3 region has the DNA TGTGCCAGTCAAAACCGACAGGGTGAAGTTCTATTGGGCGCCAACGTCCTGACTTTC.

The rearrangement links TRBV18 to TRBJ2-1, with TRBD1 as a possible D gene (5 bases). Between the trimmed V and J ends, which lost 2 bases and 9 bases, there was a span of 17 bases. Looked up from germline, CDR1 is KGHSH and CDR2 is LQKENI. This CDR3 spans 15 amino acids. The CDR3 nucleotides are TGTGCCAGCTCACCATTTCCGAGCCTTAGGGGTGAGCAGTTCTTC. Translating it yields CASSPFPSLRGEQFF.

This clone was seen a single time. The CDR3 protein is CASSQEQGNYGYTF. Written as DNA, the CDR3 is TGCGCCAGCAGCCAGGAACAGGGGAACTATGGCTACACCTTC. The chain links TRBV5-1 to TRBJ1-2, with TRBD1 matching over 7 bases. The CDR3 has 14 amino acids. V gave up 4 bases and J gave up 2 bases; unmatched junction bases: 5. Germline CDR1 is SGHRS and CDR2 is YFSETQ.